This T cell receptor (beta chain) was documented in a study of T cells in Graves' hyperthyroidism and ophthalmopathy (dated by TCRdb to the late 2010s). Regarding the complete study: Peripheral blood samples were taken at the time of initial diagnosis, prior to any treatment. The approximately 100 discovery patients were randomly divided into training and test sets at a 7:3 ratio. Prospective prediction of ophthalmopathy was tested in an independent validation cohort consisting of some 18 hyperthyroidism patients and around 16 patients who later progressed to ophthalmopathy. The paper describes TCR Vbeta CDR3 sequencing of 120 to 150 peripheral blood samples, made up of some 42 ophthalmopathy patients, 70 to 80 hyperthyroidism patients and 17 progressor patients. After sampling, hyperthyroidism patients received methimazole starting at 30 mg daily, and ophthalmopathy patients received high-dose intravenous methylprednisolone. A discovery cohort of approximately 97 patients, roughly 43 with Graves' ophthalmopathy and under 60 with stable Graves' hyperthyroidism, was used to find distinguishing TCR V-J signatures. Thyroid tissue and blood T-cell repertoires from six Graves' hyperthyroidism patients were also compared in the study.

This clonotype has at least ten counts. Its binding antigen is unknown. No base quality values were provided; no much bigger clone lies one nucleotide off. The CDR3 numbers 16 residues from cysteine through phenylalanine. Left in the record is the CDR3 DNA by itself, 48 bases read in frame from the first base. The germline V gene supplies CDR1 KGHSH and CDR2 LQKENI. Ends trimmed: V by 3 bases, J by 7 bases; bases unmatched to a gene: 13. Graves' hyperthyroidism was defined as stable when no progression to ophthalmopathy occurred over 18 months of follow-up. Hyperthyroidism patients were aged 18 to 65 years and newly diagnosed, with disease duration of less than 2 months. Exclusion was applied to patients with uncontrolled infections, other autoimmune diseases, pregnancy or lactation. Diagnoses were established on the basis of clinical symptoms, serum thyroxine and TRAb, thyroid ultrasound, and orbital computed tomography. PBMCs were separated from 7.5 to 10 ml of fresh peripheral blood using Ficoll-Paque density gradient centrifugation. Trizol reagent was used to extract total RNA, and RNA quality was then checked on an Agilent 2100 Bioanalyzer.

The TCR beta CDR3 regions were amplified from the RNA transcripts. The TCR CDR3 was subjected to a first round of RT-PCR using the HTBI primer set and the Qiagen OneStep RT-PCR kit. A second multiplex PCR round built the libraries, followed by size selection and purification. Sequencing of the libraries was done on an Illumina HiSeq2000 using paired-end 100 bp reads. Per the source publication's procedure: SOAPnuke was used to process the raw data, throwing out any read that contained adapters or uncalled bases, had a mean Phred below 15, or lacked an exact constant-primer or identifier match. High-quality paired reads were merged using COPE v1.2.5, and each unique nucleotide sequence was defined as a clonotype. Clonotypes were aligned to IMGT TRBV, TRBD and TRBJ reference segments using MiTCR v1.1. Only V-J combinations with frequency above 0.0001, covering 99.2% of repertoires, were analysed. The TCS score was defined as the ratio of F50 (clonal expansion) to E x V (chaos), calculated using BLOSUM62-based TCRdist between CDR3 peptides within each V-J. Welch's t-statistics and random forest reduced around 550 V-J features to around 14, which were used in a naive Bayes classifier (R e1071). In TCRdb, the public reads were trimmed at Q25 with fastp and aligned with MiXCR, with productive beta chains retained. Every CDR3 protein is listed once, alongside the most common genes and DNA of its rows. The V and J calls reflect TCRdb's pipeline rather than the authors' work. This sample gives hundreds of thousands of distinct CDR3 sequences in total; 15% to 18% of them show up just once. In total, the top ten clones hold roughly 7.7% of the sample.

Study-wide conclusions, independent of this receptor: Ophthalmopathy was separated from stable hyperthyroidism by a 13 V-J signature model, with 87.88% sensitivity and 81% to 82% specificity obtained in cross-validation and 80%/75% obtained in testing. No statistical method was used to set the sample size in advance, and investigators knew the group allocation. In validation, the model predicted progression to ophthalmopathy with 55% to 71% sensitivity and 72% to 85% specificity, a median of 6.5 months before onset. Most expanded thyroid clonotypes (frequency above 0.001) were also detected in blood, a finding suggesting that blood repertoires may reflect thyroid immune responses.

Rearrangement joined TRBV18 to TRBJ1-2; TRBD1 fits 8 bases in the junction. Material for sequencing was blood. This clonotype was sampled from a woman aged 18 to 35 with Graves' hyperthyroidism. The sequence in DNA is TGTGCCAGCTCACCTTCTGGAGGCAGGGGGCAAGCTGGCTACACCTTC. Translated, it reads CASSPSGGRGQAGYTF.